Reported below is one T cell receptor (beta chain). Its target is unknown. This record belongs to a study of PD-1 blockade in classical Hodgkin lymphoma. Study-level background: Nivolumab 3 mg/kg was given intravenously every 2 weeks. Findings of the study overall: The origin of the repertoire differences remains undefined, with disease activity or prior therapy as possible causes. Some patients started nivolumab under 1 year after ASCT, and they were excluded.

Method: immunoSEQ multiplex PCR; TCRdb's copy keeps in-frame clones and lacks some. The sample lists approximately 65,000 clones; just over 90% were seen once. CDR1 is MGHRA and CDR2 is YSYEKL in the germline V gene. Trimming at V came to 1 base and at J to 0 bases, leaving 9 bases not matched to a gene. This CDR3 is built from 18 residues. Time point given: cycle 4 day 1 (C4D1), after five to seven weeks of nivolumab. Each patient's relapse followed autologous stem cell transplantation, and brentuximab vedotin exposure varied. The TCR sequence derives from a human donor with classical Hodgkin lymphoma. The sample here was peripheral blood mononuclear cells (PBMCs), taken before the fourth cycle of nivolumab. The chain couples TRBV4-1 to TRBJ2-1, with 7 bases lining up with TRBD2. The CDR3 sequence: CASSQALSGGSSYNEQFF. For the CDR3, the DNA is TGCGCCAGCAGCCAAGCCCTCTCCGGGGGGAGCTCCTACAATGAGCAGTTCTTC.